The 31 T cell receptor beta chains in this list originate from one sample, sequenced in a study of OX40 agonist ivuxolimab in advanced cancers. Sequencing was performed with immunoSEQ multiplex PCR; in TCRdb, only in-frame clones are kept and a portion is missing. The sample yields roughly 35,000 clones, about 90% seen once. This material consisted of CD4+ or CD8+ T cells sorted from blood, taken in a trial of the OX40 agonist ivuxolimab. The receptor set was obtained from an adult with an advanced solid tumor such as melanoma, head and neck, liver or kidney cancer.

The CDR3, as DNA: TGTGCCAGCAGCGGTGAGGGGCTAGAGACCCAGTACTTC. Residues: CASSGEGLETQYF. The rearrangement joins TRBV9 to TRBJ2-5, with D possibly called TRBD1 or TRBD2 (5 bases each). There are 13 residues in the CDR3. Trimming pared 3 bases from V and 4 bases from J, leaving 10 bases between. CDR1 is SGDLS and CDR2 is YYNGEE in the germline V gene.

This chain joins TRBV5-4 and TRBJ1-2; D perhaps matches TRBD1 (6 bases). The germline gives CDR1 SGHNT, CDR2 YYREEE (reference sequence). The CDR3 length is 14 residues. Trimming pared 2 bases from V and 4 bases from J, leaving 12 bases between. In DNA form, the CDR3 reads TGTGCCAGCAGCTTTTCACAGGGTGGCTATGGCTACACCTTC. It is translated as CASSFSQGGYGYTF.

The chain links TRBV2 to TRBJ2-2; 11 nucleotides agree with TRBD1. The V segment lost 6 bases and the J segment 7 bases; nucleotides outside the gene matches: 13. This CDR3 contains 17 residues. Per germline, CDR1 SNHLY and CDR2 FYNNEI. This CDR3 is CASSVAVDRGQVGELFF. Here the CDR3 DNA reads TGTGCCAGCAGCGTAGCTGTGGACAGGGGGCAGGTCGGGGAGCTGTTTTTT.

The chain links TRBV5-1 to TRBJ1-1, with D uncertain. Germline-derived CDR1 and CDR2 are SGHRS and YFSETQ. This CDR3 is built from 12 residues. Between the trimmed V and J ends, which lost 6 bases and 3 bases, there was a span of 9 bases. CDR3 sequence (DNA): TGCGCCAGCAAGGCGGGGTACACTGAAGCTTTCTTT. Protein: CASKAGYTEAFF.

The chain has TRBV6-5 and TRBJ2-1, with 9 bases fitting TRBD1. The germline V gene has CDR1 MNHEY and CDR2 SVGAGI. The CDR3 runs to 15 residues. After removal of 6 bases from V and 5 bases from J, the junction contained 8 bases not matched to a gene. CDR3 nucleotides: TGTGCCAGCAGCCGGCAGGACAGGGGACACAATGAGCAGTTCTTC. Translated, it gives CASSRQDRGHNEQFF.

The gene calls are TRBV5-6 and TRBJ1-1, with D perhaps matching TRBD1 (5 bases). Germline V lookup: CDR1 SGHDT, CDR2 YYEEEE. This CDR3 contains 12 residues. With 4 bases removed from V and 6 bases from J, the gap between germline ends came to 10 bases. The CDR3, as DNA: TGTGCCAGCAGCGTGGGACTCTCTGAAGCTTTCTTT. It is translated as CASSVGLSEAFF.

V gene TRBV11-2 combines with J gene TRBJ2-7; D is ambiguous. Germline V gene sequence: CDR1 SGHAT, CDR2 FQNNGV. V lost 6 bases, J lost 6 bases, and 18 bases lay in between. The CDR3 runs 14 residues. CDR3 in amino acids: CASRSTLNFPEQYF. DNA of the CDR3: TGTGCCAGCAGGTCGACCCTAAATTTCCCCGAGCAGTACTTC.

The CDR3 DNA reads as TGTGCCAGCAGTGAATCATCCCTTCTGAATTCCTACGAGCAGTACTTC. Residues: CASSESSLLNSYEQYF. This sequence joins TRBV2 and TRBJ2-7; D is unresolved. Germline values: CDR1 SNHLY, CDR2 FYNNEI. Trimming removed 2 bases from V and 1 base from J, with 15 bases in between. The CDR3 totals 16 residues.

V gene TRBV9 combines with J gene TRBJ2-7; D remains ambiguous. Germline V gene lookup returns CDR1 SGDLS and CDR2 YYNGEE. V was clipped by 0 bases and J by 1 base, with 11 bases between them. CDR3 length: 15 amino acids. CDR3 sequence reads: CASSVGGVGSYEQYF. The CDR3 DNA reads TGTGCCAGCAGCGTAGGCGGAGTAGGATCCTACGAGCAGTACTTC.

This rearrangement joins TRBV7-9 to TRBJ2-1; a weak D match, TRBD2 (5 bases). Germline V gene sequence: CDR1 SEHNR, CDR2 FQNEAQ (reference sequence). This CDR3 is built from 17 residues. Trimming left V 5 bases short and J 1 base short, with 18 bases between. The CDR3 region is CASSGDFRRLSYNEQFF. CDR3 bases: TGTGCCAGCAGCGGAGACTTCCGGAGGTTGTCCTACAATGAGCAGTTCTTC.

The genes are TRBV25-1 and TRBJ2-7; TRBD2 aligns across 9 bases. The CDR3 has 13 amino acids. Germline CDR1 is MGHDK and CDR2 is SYGVNS. The J segment lost 3 bases and the V segment lost 4 bases, leaving 1 base of the junction unmatched. CDR3 amino acids: CASSGTSDYEQYF. The CDR3 DNA reads as TGTGCCAGCAGTGGGACTAGCGACTACGAGCAGTACTTC.

J is TRBJ2-3 and V is TRBV7-9; tentatively, D is TRBD2 (6 bases). Germline-derived CDR1 and CDR2 are SEHNR and FQNEAQ (reference sequence). The CDR3 extends over 14 amino acids. With 3 bases removed from V and 1 base from J, the gap between germline ends came to 8 bases. Written as DNA, the CDR3 is TGTGCCAGCAGCTTTTTAGCGGGCACAGATACGCAGTATTTT. Translated: CASSFLAGTDTQYF.

This clone appeared a few times. The J gene is TRBJ1-1, the V gene TRBV19; no clear D. Germline assignment: CDR1 LNHDA and CDR2 SQIVND (reference sequence). Trimming cost V 10 bases and J 6 bases, with 12 bases left between them. The CDR3 covers 11 residues. The CDR3 spells CATSEGPEAFF. CDR3 sequence (DNA): TGTGCCACATCCGAGGGTCCTGAAGCTTTCTTT.

The chain has TRBV15 and TRBJ2-1; D is undetermined. The germline gives CDR1 LNHNV, CDR2 YYDKDF (reference sequence). V gave up 5 bases and J gave up 0 bases, with 11 bases separating them. The CDR3 is 15 amino acids. The CDR3 DNA sequence: TGTGCCACCAGCTCTCGCCGAGGCTCCTACAATGAGCAGTTCTTC. Protein product: CATSSRRGSYNEQFF. Full variable domain (outside the CDR3, taken from reference TRBV15 and TRBJ2-1): DAMVIQNPRYQVTQFGKPVTLSCSQTLNHNVMYWYQQKSSQAPKLLFHYYDKDFNNEADTPDNFQSRRPNTSFCFLDIRSPGLGDTAMYLCATSSRRGSYNEQFFGPGTRLTVL.

The chain carries TRBV23-1 and TRBJ2-4; D is perhaps TRBD1 or TRBD2 (5 bases each). TRBV23-1 belongs to the ORF category, with a function that is uncertain. The CDR3 is made up of 20 amino acids. V lost 2 bases to trimming and J lost 0 bases, with 23 bases between them. The CDR3 region is CASSQNFGDPDQLAKNIQYF. As DNA, the CDR3 is TGCGCCAGCAGTCAAAATTTTGGGGACCCGGATCAACTAGCCAAAAACATTCAGTACTTC.

This clone was recorded once. V usage is TRBV13 and J usage is TRBJ2-7; 7 bases are shared with TRBD2. Germline trimming cut 4 bases from V and 6 bases from J; bases unmatched to any gene: 9. This CDR3 region has 14 residues. CDR1 and CDR2 (germline): PRHDT, FYEKMQ (reference sequence). CDR3 in amino acids: CASSSGSGMFEQYF. DNA of the CDR3: TGTGCCAGCAGCTCCGGAAGCGGGATGTTCGAGCAGTACTTC.

The chain joins TRBV6-7 to TRBJ1-1, with D unclear. TRBV6-7 is designated an ORF whose function remains uncertain. Trimming took off 0 bases at V and 0 bases at J, with 8 bases between the two ends. This CDR3 contains 15 residues. CDR3 residues: CASSYSKRVNTEAFF. As DNA, the CDR3 is TGTGCCAGCAGTTACTCGAAAAGGGTGAACACTGAAGCTTTCTTT.

V and J are TRBV7-9 and TRBJ2-1; 10 positions agree with TRBD1. Germline CDR1 reads SEHNR; CDR2 reads FQNEAQ (reference sequence). The CDR3 is 15 residues long. V dropped 5 bases and J dropped 6; count of bases not matched to a gene: 7. The CDR3 protein is CASSPGQGGVNEQFF. CDR3 nucleotides: TGTGCCAGCAGCCCTGGACAGGGGGGAGTCAATGAGCAGTTCTTC.

About this clone: Other DNA sequences in this specimen translate into the identical CDR3. This sequence joins TRBV7-9 and TRBJ2-7; tentative D call: TRBD2 (5 bases). Germline V CDR1 and CDR2: SEHNR, FQNEAQ (reference sequence). The CDR3 extends over 13 amino acids. V gave up 2 bases and J gave up 3 bases, with 8 bases separating them. CDR3 loop: CASSLPGGYEQYF. DNA of the CDR3: TGTGCCAGCAGCTTACCAGGAGGCTACGAGCAGTACTTC.

The chain employs TRBV4-3 and TRBJ2-2; D possibly corresponds to TRBD1 (7 bases). This CDR3 is built from 15 residues. Germline V lookup: CDR1 LGHNA, CDR2 YSLEER. The V end was cut by 7 bases, the J end by 4 bases, with 16 bases between. CDR3 bases: TGCGCCAGCACCTTTTACAGGGGAGGCACCGGGGAGCTGTTTTTT. Translating gives CASTFYRGGTGELFF.

V gene TRBV28 combines with J gene TRBJ2-7; TRBD2 matches 11 bases. Germline V gene sequence: CDR1 MDHEN, CDR2 SYDVKM. This CDR3 comprises 12 residues. Trimming removed 1 base from V and 12 bases from J; junction bases left unmatched: 2. This CDR3 is CASSLSGTSGYF. The CDR3 DNA reads as TGTGCCAGCAGTTTATCAGGGACTAGCGGGTACTTC.

Note on this clone: One end of the junction is discordant with germline, which a read error may explain. This chain connects TRBV6-5 to TRBJ2-1; perhaps TRBD2 as D (6 bases). The germline gives CDR1 MNHEY, CDR2 SVGAGI. This CDR3 has 12 amino acids. CDR3 region: CASISDYDEQFF. CDR3 DNA sequence: TGTGCCAGCATTTCGGACTACGATGAGCAGTTCTTC.

The chain links TRBV6-1 to TRBJ1-1; a weak D match, TRBD1 (5 bases). The germline gives CDR1 MNHNS, CDR2 SASEGT. The ends were cut back, 7 bases at V and 1 base at J, with 16 bases in the middle. This CDR3 has 15 residues. The CDR3 sequence: CASISGRGGNTEAFF. The DNA of the CDR3 is TGTGCCAGCATTTCTGGGAGGGGAGGGAACACTGAAGCTTTCTTT.

The chain's CDR3 is CASSERGVVQTQYF. CDR3 DNA: TGTGCCAGCAGCGAACGGGGGGTCGTGCAGACCCAGTACTTC. The chain uses TRBV13 and TRBJ2-5; 7 bases fit TRBD2. The junction had 9 bases not matched to a gene; V was cut back by 5 bases and J by 6 bases. CDR3 length equals 14 residues. The germline V gene has CDR1 PRHDT and CDR2 FYEKMQ (reference sequence).

This chain joins TRBV7-9 and TRBJ2-3, with D uncertain. The germline V and J ends were trimmed by 5 bases and 2 bases, with 8 bases remaining between them. Germline-derived CDR1 and CDR2 are SEHNR and FQNEAQ (reference sequence). The CDR3 runs to 13 residues. Here the CDR3 reads CASSPTLTDTQYF. For the CDR3, the DNA is TGTGCCAGCAGCCCTACTCTCACAGATACGCAGTATTTT.

This chain joins TRBV6-5 and TRBJ2-7; no clear D. The CDR3 length is 14 residues. V lost 2 bases to trimming and J lost 2 bases, with 10 bases between them. The germline gives CDR1 MNHEY, CDR2 SVGAGI. In DNA form, the CDR3 reads TGTGCCAGCAGTTACGCAGGCGCGACCTACGAGCAGTACTTC. It yields the protein CASSYAGATYEQYF.

This clone was seen only a few times. The chain has TRBV29-1 and TRBJ2-5, with D unclear. V was trimmed by 2 bases and J by 4 bases, leaving 11 bases between them. The CDR3 has 13 amino acids. Looked up from germline, CDR1 is SQVTM and CDR2 is ANQGSEA. CDR3 loop: CSVELRLRETQYF. The CDR3 nucleotides are TGCAGCGTTGAATTAAGACTGCGAGAGACCCAGTACTTC. The entire variable domain, with the rest obtained from reference TRBV29-1 and TRBJ2-5, is as follows: SAVISQKPSRDICQRGTSLTIQCQVDSQVTMMFWYRQQPGQSLTLIATANQGSEATYESGFVIDKFPISRPNLTFSTLTVSNMSPEDSSIYLCSVELRLRETQYFGPGTRLLVL.

The chain is built from TRBV28 and TRBJ2-2; 8 bases are shared with TRBD2. This CDR3 spans 17 amino acids. Germline trimming cut 7 bases from V and 1 base from J; bases unmatched to any gene: 11. CDR1 and CDR2 (germline): MDHEN, SYDVKM. The CDR3 here is CASTSPVAGMNTGELFF. The CDR3, as DNA: TGTGCCAGCACTAGTCCGGTAGCGGGAATGAACACCGGGGAGCTGTTTTTT.

V gene TRBV28 combines with J gene TRBJ2-7, with no clear D. The CDR3 is 14 residues long. V was pared by 5 bases and J by 7 bases, with 18 bases between. Germline assignment: CDR1 MDHEN and CDR2 SYDVKM. CDR3 region: CASSLPSPREEQYF. CDR3 in DNA: TGTGCCAGCAGTCTGCCGTCCCCCCGAGAGGAGCAGTACTTC. Combining the CDR3 with reference TRBV28 and TRBJ2-7 gives the whole variable domain DVKVTQSSRYLVKRTGEKVFLECVQDMDHENMFWYRQDPGLGLRLIYFSYDVKMKEKGDIPEGYSVSREKKERFSLILESASTNQTSMYLCASSLPSPREEQYFGPGTRLTVT.

The rearrangement links TRBV28 to TRBJ2-7; TRBD2 matches at 7 bases. V dropped 6 bases and J dropped 7; count of bases not matched to a gene: 15. The CDR3 consists of 15 residues. The germline V gene has CDR1 MDHEN and CDR2 SYDVKM. This chain's CDR3 is CASRPGGTHPEEQYF. The CDR3 DNA sequence: TGTGCCAGCAGACCCGGGGGGACCCACCCTGAGGAGCAGTACTTC.

The rearrangement joins TRBV7-2 to TRBJ1-1; possibly TRBD1 for D (5 bases). This CDR3 contains 13 residues. V dropped 7 bases and J dropped 5 bases, with 14 bases sitting between them. In germline, CDR1 is SGHTA, CDR2 FQGNSA. DNA for the CDR3: TGTGCCAGCATCCCGCCTGGGGCGACTGAAGCTTTCTTT. This codes for CASIPPGATEAFF.